This passage covers 22 T cell receptor beta chains from one sample sequenced in a study of PD-L1 blockade in urothelial cancer. Measured with immunoSEQ multiplex PCR; TCRdb has only the in-frame clones, and not every one. Among about 52,000 clones listed, about 72% were seen once. Sequencing was performed on PBMCs, taken around atezolizumab (anti-PD-L1) treatment. These receptors were collected from a man between 70 and 80 years old with urothelial cancer.

This clone appeared a single time. The chain joins TRBV19 to TRBJ2-1, with TRBD1 matching over 9 bases. The CDR3 is 15 residues long. The V gene's germline CDR1 is LNHDA and CDR2 SQIVND (reference sequence). Trimming removed 2 bases from V and 7 bases from J; junction bases left unmatched: 6. This CDR3 reads CASSIRQGGKNEQFF. The CDR3 region has the DNA TGTGCCAGTAGTATAAGACAGGGGGGGAAGAATGAGCAGTTCTTC.

This chain joins TRBV27 and TRBJ1-2; weak D call: TRBD1 (5 bases). In germline, CDR1 is MNHEY, CDR2 SMNVEV (reference sequence). V lost 3 bases, J lost 2 bases, and 10 bases lay in between. This CDR3 region has 14 residues. The CDR3 loop is CASSLGQGNYGYTF. CDR3 coding DNA: TGTGCCAGCAGTTTGGGGCAGGGCAACTATGGCTACACCTTC.

This sequence joins TRBV11-3 and TRBJ1-2; 8 bases are a match to TRBD1. V shed 1 base and J 5 bases; nucleotides not matched to a gene: 12. From germline, CDR1 is SGHNT and CDR2 YENEEA. The CDR3 totals 17 residues. Here the CDR3 reads CASSLVRASGGAYGYTF. In DNA form, the CDR3 reads TGTGCCAGCAGCTTAGTTAGAGCGTCAGGGGGCGCTTATGGCTACACCTTC.

The rearrangement uses TRBV2 and TRBJ1-4; maybe TRBD1 (5 bases). Trimming cost V 2 bases and J 13 bases, with 23 bases left between them. Germline V gene sequence: CDR1 SNHLY, CDR2 FYNNEI. The CDR3 runs 16 residues. The CDR3 loop is CASSELPTGVGGGLFF. The DNA for the CDR3 is TGTGCCAGCAGTGAACTTCCGACGGGAGTCGGGGGTGGACTGTTTTTT.

This clone was counted once. The chain combines TRBV7-9 with TRBJ2-7, with D perhaps matching TRBD1 (6 bases). Trimming took 5 bases from V and 0 from J, leaving 14 bases between them. From germline, CDR1 is SEHNR and CDR2 FQNEAQ (reference sequence). This CDR3 region has 15 residues. Here the CDR3 reads CASSERTASSYEQYF. As DNA, the CDR3 is TGTGCCAGCAGCGAACGGACAGCGAGCTCCTACGAGCAGTACTTC.

This chain connects TRBV4-2 to TRBJ1-3; D gene ambiguous. Per germline, CDR1 LGHNA and CDR2 YNFKEQ. Trimming removed 1 base from V and 0 bases from J, with 13 bases in between. The CDR3 is 17 amino acids. The CDR3 bases are TGTGCCAGCAGCCAAGTCAAAGACTTCAGCTCTGGAAACACCATATATTTT. Protein: CASSQVKDFSSGNTIYF.

V gene TRBV7-2 combines with J gene TRBJ1-2; D is possibly TRBD1 (6 bases). V was trimmed by 3 bases and J by 4 bases, leaving 24 bases between them. CDR1 SGHTA and CDR2 FQGNSA come from the germline V gene. The CDR3 sequence is 18 residues long. CDR3 in DNA: TGTGCCAGCAGCTTTGCGGAAACAGGGAAGGGGAGTTTCTATGGCTACACCTTC. Translated, it gives CASSFAETGKGSFYGYTF. The variable domain in full, completed from reference TRBV7-2 and TRBJ1-2, reads GAGVSQSPSNKVTEKGKDVELRCDPISGHTALYWYRQSLGQGLEFLIYFQGNSAPDKSGLPSDRFSAERTGGSVSTLTIQRTQQEDSAVYLCASSFAETGKGSFYGYTFGSGTRLTVV.

The chain links TRBV9 to TRBJ2-3, with a possible D match to TRBD2 (6 bases). V was trimmed by 10 bases and J by 6 bases, leaving 18 bases between them. The CDR3 has 13 amino acids. Per germline, CDR1 SGDLS and CDR2 YYNGEE. CDR3 protein: CAGGTRVADTQYF. The CDR3, as DNA: TGTGCCGGCGGGACCCGGGTGGCGGATACGCAGTATTTT.

A few counts support this clone. The chain links TRBV6-6 to TRBJ1-5; tentative D call: TRBD1 (5 bases). From germline, CDR1 is MNHNY and CDR2 SVGAGI (reference sequence). V dropped 2 bases and J dropped 0 bases, with 11 bases sitting between them. There are 16 residues in the CDR3. CDR3 protein: CASSYGLGLSNQPQHF. The CDR3 DNA sequence: TGTGCCAGCAGTTACGGCTTGGGACTTAGCAATCAGCCCCAGCATTTT.

The CDR3 coding sequence is TGTGCCAGCAGCCCCTGGGGAGGAAATAATTCACCCCTCCACTTT. Translation gives CASSPWGGNNSPLHF. J is TRBJ1-6 and V is TRBV7-2; D unclear. The V end was cut by 5 bases, the J end by 5 bases, with 13 bases between. CDR3 length: 15 amino acids. Germline V gene data show CDR1 as SGHTA and CDR2 as FQGNSA.

This clone was detected a few times. This chain connects TRBV7-2 to TRBJ2-1, with 9 bases lining up with TRBD2. Per germline, CDR1 SGHTA and CDR2 FQGNSA. V gave up 5 bases and J gave up 2 bases; unmatched junction bases: 7. This CDR3 is 16 amino acids long. CDR3 nucleotides: TGTGCCAGCAGCCCTTCGGCTAGCGGGACCTACAATGAGCAGTTCTTC. This gives the protein CASSPSASGTYNEQFF.

V is TRBV18 and J is TRBJ2-7; D unclear. CDR1 is KGHSH, CDR2 LQKENI, per germline. The CDR3 totals 13 residues. The V and J ends lost 3 bases and 4 bases respectively, with 10 bases between them. The CDR3 sequence: CASSPFGEYEQYF. Here the CDR3 DNA reads TGTGCCAGCTCACCTTTCGGAGAATACGAGCAGTACTTC.

The chain is built from TRBV4-3 and TRBJ1-2; TRBD1 is a possible D gene (5 bases). V lost 0 bases and J 7 bases, leaving 12 bases between the germline ends. Germline assignment: CDR1 LGHNA and CDR2 YSLEER. This CDR3 spans 14 amino acids. CDR3 nucleotide sequence: TGCGCCAGCAGCCAAGAGGGGGGGTGGGGTGGCTACACCTTC. It is translated as CASSQEGGWGGYTF.

V gene TRBV6-6 combines with J gene TRBJ2-1, with D maybe TRBD1 (6 bases). The CDR3 has 16 amino acids. Trimming removed 2 bases from V and 5 bases from J, with 16 bases in between. CDR1 and CDR2 from the germline V gene are MNHNY and SVGAGI (reference sequence). CDR3 loop: CASSYPAAKGDNEQFF. In DNA form, the CDR3 reads TGTGCCAGCAGTTACCCCGCAGCCAAGGGGGACAATGAGCAGTTCTTC.

V gene TRBV5-6 combines with J gene TRBJ2-2, with 8 positions matching TRBD2. The CDR3 contains 16 residues. Germline CDR1 and CDR2: SGHDT and YYEEEE. With 4 bases clipped from V and 3 bases from J, the junction kept 8 bases outside the gene matches. The CDR3 DNA is TGTGCCAGCAGCCGATTCGGGGGGGCCGACACCGGGGAGCTGTTTTTT. Its translation: CASSRFGGADTGELFF.

The chain uses TRBV28 and TRBJ2-7; D is possibly TRBD1 (6 bases). Trimming shortened V by 4 bases and J by 6 bases, and 10 bases separated the two germline ends. This CDR3 comprises 12 residues. Germline V lookup: CDR1 MDHEN, CDR2 SYDVKM. CDR3 protein: CASSSYRVEQYF. Here the CDR3 DNA reads TGTGCCAGCAGTTCCTACAGGGTCGAGCAGTACTTC.

This chain uses TRBV6-5 with TRBJ1-2; 7 bases align to TRBD1. The germline CDR1 and CDR2 sequences are MNHEY and SVGAGI. With V trimmed by 6 bases and J by 0 bases, 7 bases remained unmatched. This CDR3 comprises 15 residues. CDR3 protein: CASSPGQVANYGYTF. CDR3 DNA sequence: TGTGCCAGCAGCCCAGGACAGGTCGCTAACTATGGCTACACCTTC.

The chain combines TRBV7-9 with TRBJ1-6; no clear D gene. Germline V gives CDR1 SEHNR, CDR2 FQNEAQ (reference sequence). Trimming removed 1 base from V and 4 bases from J, with 5 bases in between. This CDR3 region has 14 residues. The CDR3 DNA follows: TGTGCCAGCAGCTTAGAACAGTATAATTCACCCCTCCACTTT. Translating gives CASSLEQYNSPLHF. The variable domain in full, with the rest retrieved from reference TRBV7-9 and TRBJ1-6, is DTGVSQNPRHKITKRGQNVTFRCDPISEHNRLYWYRQTLGQGPEFLTYFQNEAQLEKSRLLSDRFSAERPKGSFSTLEIQRTEQGDSAMYLCASSLEQYNSPLHFGNGTRLTVT.

The rearrangement links TRBV6-6 to TRBJ2-3; 8 positions match TRBD2. The germline gives CDR1 MNHNY, CDR2 SVGAGI (reference sequence). Trimming cost V 6 bases and J 2 bases; bases outside gene matches: 4. This CDR3 is built from 14 residues. CDR3 nucleotides: TGTGCCAGCAGCGATAGCGGGGACACAGATACGCAGTATTTT. It codes for CASSDSGDTDTQYF.

V and J are TRBV2 and TRBJ2-1, with D perhaps matching TRBD2 (6 bases). CDR3 length: 13 amino acids. V was shortened by 4 bases and J by 8 bases, with 12 bases between the two germline ends. CDR1 and CDR2 (germline): SNHLY, FYNNEI. The CDR3 spells CASSAGLPDEQFF. The CDR3 coding sequence is TGTGCCAGCAGTGCGGGACTCCCCGATGAGCAGTTCTTC.

This sequence joins TRBV6-5 and TRBJ2-4, with 10 bases lining up with TRBD2. CDR1 and CDR2 from the germline V gene are MNHEY and SVGAGI. The CDR3 runs to 15 residues. Trimming cost V 4 bases and J 9 bases; bases outside gene matches: 9. This CDR3 is CASSSLAGYEGIQYF. CDR3 nucleotide sequence: TGTGCCAGCAGTTCACTAGCGGGATACGAGGGCATTCAGTACTTC.

The rearrangement joins TRBV19 to TRBJ1-1; D gene ambiguous. Trimming left V 3 bases short and J 0 bases short, with 11 bases between. Per the germline V gene, CDR1 is LNHDA and CDR2 is SQIVND (reference sequence). CDR3 size: 15 residues. The CDR3 is CASSMSTVMNTEAFF. CDR3 DNA: TGTGCCAGTAGTATGTCTACAGTTATGAACACTGAAGCTTTCTTT. Full variable domain (missing parts from reference TRBV19 and TRBJ1-1): DGGITQSPKYLFRKEGQNVTLSCEQNLNHDAMYWYRQDPGQGLRLIYYSQIVNDFQKGDIAEGYSVSREKKESFPLTVTSAQKNPTAFYLCASSMSTVMNTEAFFGQGTRLTVV.